A selection of T cell receptor beta chains follows, all from one sample in a study of read filtering for tumor transcriptome and immune sequencing. TCRdb recomputed calls from the reads with MiXCR, one row per CDR3 protein. Counted here are around 40,000 distinct CDR3 sequences, approximately 13% occurring once; the ten biggest clones make up 25% to 30%. The source material was a population of CD138-negative cells sorted from bone marrow. All receptors derive from a donor at least 40 years old with multiple myeloma. The CDR3 runs from the conserved cysteine through the conserved F or W. The order of the fields is V gene, J gene, D gene, clone size, CDR3 protein, CDR3 DNA. D genes are given only for firm matches. Clone sizes are given selectively: once, few, many, or a class where the clone is expanded.

>TRBV29-1|TRBJ2-2|NA|few
CSVDGQGSELFF
TGCAGCGTTGATGGCCAGGGGTCGGAGCTGTTTTTT
>TRBV18|TRBJ1-5|NA|few
CASSPDGLSNQPQHF
TGTGCCAGCTCACCAGACGGACTAAGCAATCAGCCCCAGCATTTT
>TRBV30|TRBJ2-1|NA|many
CAWSVTSSYNEQFF
TGTGCCTGGAGTGTAACCTCCTCCTACAATGAGCAGTTCTTC
>TRBV25-1|TRBJ2-3|TRBD1|NA
CASSGLGTENTDTQYF
TGTGCCAGCAGTGGGCTGGGGACAGAGAACACAGATACGCAGTATTTT
>TRBV5-1|TRBJ2-1|TRBD2|many
CASSPTGSGSSYNEQFF
TGCGCCAGCAGCCCGACCGGGAGCGGGAGCTCCTACAATGAGCAGTTCTTC
>TRBV2|TRBJ2-2|NA|many
CAINHVTGELFF
TGTGCCATTAACCATGTAACCGGGGAGCTGTTTTTT
>TRBV7-2|TRBJ2-3|TRBD2|many
CASSPGLALGTDTQYF
TGTGCCAGCAGTCCCGGACTAGCCCTCGGGACAGATACGCAGTATTTT
>TRBV6-5|TRBJ1-4|NA|many
CASSETPGREKLFF
TGTGCCAGCAGTGAGACCCCCGGGCGGGAAAAACTGTTTTTT
>TRBV10-3|TRBJ2-2|TRBD1|many
CATRGTGPNTGELFF
TGTGCCACACGAGGGACAGGCCCGAACACCGGGGAGCTGTTTTTT
>TRBV20-1|TRBJ2-3|NA|NA
CSARIGGTPTDTQYF
TGCAGTGCTAGAATTGGAGGGACTCCCACAGATACGCAGTATTTT
>TRBV11-2|TRBJ1-1|NA|many
CASSPDSDTEAFF
TGTGCCAGCAGCCCCGACAGCGACACTGAAGCTTTCTTT
>TRBV20-1|TRBJ2-2|TRBD2|many
CSARRGLSSSGELFF
TGCAGTGCGCGCCGGGGACTATCATCGTCCGGGGAGCTGTTTTTT
>TRBV4-1|TRBJ1-4|NA|many
CASSRARQGGEKLFF
TGCGCCAGCAGCCGGGCAAGGCAGGGCGGTGAAAAACTGTTTTTT